Shown below are 9 T cell receptor beta chains from a single sample sequenced in a study of T cells in Graves' hyperthyroidism and ophthalmopathy. Amplification of TCR beta CDR3 regions was performed using RNA transcripts as template. HTBI primers were used for first-round RT-PCR of the TCR CDR3. Each CDR3 protein gets one entry after TCRdb re-called the multiplex PCR reads with MiXCR. The table has about 540,000 distinct CDR3 sequences, just over 45% seen once; the top ten hold 6.5% to 9%. Input material: peripheral blood or thyroid tissue (not recorded which). The receptors come from a woman aged 18-29 years with Graves' hyperthyroidism.

CDR3 loop: CASSPRPDSTNEKLFF. The CDR3 nucleotides read TGTGCCAGCAGCCCCCGACCGGACTCAACTAATGAAAAACTGTTTTTT. The chain combines TRBV16 with TRBJ1-4, with D unresolved. This CDR3 is built from 16 residues. Germline loops: CDR1 KGHSY, CDR2 FQNENV. Trimming removed 4 bases from V and 0 bases from J, with 12 bases in between.

V gene TRBV29-1 combines with J gene TRBJ2-7; 9 bases are shared with TRBD1. The V and J ends lost 4 bases and 2 bases, in that order; junction bases with no gene match: 3. This CDR3 has 13 amino acids. Per germline, CDR1 SQVTM and CDR2 ANQGSEA. As DNA, the CDR3 is TGCAGCGTTGCAGGGACAGGGCCCTACGAGCAGTACTTC. Residues: CSVAGTGPYEQYF.

This clonotype was seen at least ten times. This chain joins TRBV9 and TRBJ1-3, with 9 nucleotides matching TRBD1. V lost 1 base, J lost 2 bases, and 4 bases stayed unmatched. The V gene's germline CDR1 is SGDLS and CDR2 YYNGEE. The CDR3 extends over 16 amino acids. The CDR3 here is CASSVSGQGAGNTIYF. The CDR3 bases are TGTGCCAGCAGCGTATCGGGACAGGGAGCTGGAAACACCATATATTTT.

There are a few counts of this clonotype. This chain links TRBV9 with TRBJ2-5; D gene uncertain. The CDR3 is made up of 13 amino acids. CDR1 and CDR2 (germline): SGDLS, YYNGEE. V lost 3 bases, J lost 4 bases, and 10 bases lay in between. The CDR3 here is CASSGAPGETQYF. CDR3 bases: TGTGCCAGCAGCGGGGCCCCCGGAGAGACCCAGTACTTC.

This clonotype appeared many times. This chain connects TRBV2 to TRBJ1-5; no clear D. CDR1 is SNHLY, CDR2 FYNNEI, per germline. V was cut by 6 bases and J by 5 bases, with 5 bases left in between. The CDR3 contains 11 residues. CDR3 DNA: TGTGCCAGCAGCCGCGATCAGCCCCAGCATTTT. This gives the protein CASSRDQPQHF. The full variable domain, its missing parts supplied by reference TRBV2 and TRBJ1-5, is EPEVTQTPSHQVTQMGQEVILRCVPISNHLYFYWYRQILGQKVEFLVSFYNNEISEKSEIFDDQFSVERPDGSNFTLKIRSTKLEDSAMYFCASSRDQPQHFGDGTRLSIL.

V is TRBV25-1 and J is TRBJ1-2; tentative D call: TRBD1 (5 bases). V lost 9 bases and J lost 6, with 17 bases in between. CDR1 and CDR2 from the germline V gene are MGHDK and SYGVNS. The CDR3 sequence is 13 residues long. The CDR3 DNA is TGTGCCAGTGAGGGGAGGGCGCATGATGGCTACACCTTC. This codes for CASEGRAHDGYTF.

The chain links TRBV15 to TRBJ1-1; D is ambiguous. The V end was cut by 1 base, the J end by 2 bases, with 14 bases between. CDR1 is LNHNV, CDR2 YYDKDF, per germline (reference sequence). The CDR3 spans 16 residues. CDR3 coding DNA: TGTGCCACCAGCAGAGCCGATCAGGTGCGAAACACTGAAGCTTTCTTT. Translating it yields CATSRADQVRNTEAFF. The whole variable domain, remainder taken from reference TRBV15 and TRBJ1-1, is DAMVIQNPRYQVTQFGKPVTLSCSQTLNHNVMYWYQQKSSQAPKLLFHYYDKDFNNEADTPDNFQSRRPNTSFCFLDIRSPGLGDTAMYLCATSRADQVRNTEAFFGQGTRLTVV.

This clonotype has only a few counts. A clone one base away is much larger, so this may be a read error. The CDR3 here is CAISPGQGYEQYF. In DNA form, the CDR3 reads TGTGCCATCAGTCCGGGACAGGGCTACGAGCAGTACTTC. V is TRBV10-3 and J is TRBJ2-7; 9 bases are shared with TRBD1. Germline-derived CDR1 and CDR2 are ENHRY and SYGVKD. This CDR3 region has 13 residues. The ends lost 5 bases at V and 3 bases at J; junction bases unmatched: 2.

This clonotype was counted only a few times. This chain uses TRBV7-6 with TRBJ2-6, with D maybe TRBD2 (5 bases). CDR1 and CDR2 (germline): SGHVS, FNYEAQ. The CDR3 consists of 15 residues. Trimming took 5 bases from V and 3 from J, leaving 11 bases between them. CDR3 sequence (DNA): TGTGCCAGCAGCCCCCACGGGGTTGGGGCCAACGTCCTGACTTTC. It translates to CASSPHGVGANVLTF. The full variable domain, rest sourced from reference TRBV7-6 and TRBJ2-6, is GAGVSQSPRYKVTKRGQDVALRCDPISGHVSLYWYRQALGQGPEFLTYFNYEAQQDKSGLPNDRFSAERPEGSISTLTIQRTEQRDSAMYRCASSPHGVGANVLTFGAGSRLTVL.